This entry features one T cell receptor beta chain sequence. These data are taken from a study of shared clonotypes between healthy human individuals. The repertoire was sequenced with immunoSEQ multiplex PCR; TCRdb's copy has only in-frame clones and lacks some. Of about 1.4 million clones in the sample, about 96% were seen once. In the CD4+ fraction, cells were divided into CD45RA+ naive and CD45RA-negative memory subsets. V was pared by 0 bases and J by 9 bases, with 9 bases between. The CDR3 loop spans 12 amino acids. Germline V gene sequence: CDR1 LNHNV, CDR2 YYDKDF (reference sequence). What was sequenced was naive CD4+ T cells sorted from blood. This sample's subset: CD45RA+ positively selected. The TCR sequence derives from a man under 40 in good health. The genes are TRBV15 and TRBJ2-7; unclear D gene. In nucleotides, the CDR3 is TGTGCCACCAGCAGAGACGGTTGGGGGCAGTACTTC. Translated: CATSRDGWGQYF.